The next 8 T cell receptor beta chains were all read from a single sample in a study of blood T cell repertoires in COVID-19 (TCRdb year 2020). The method behind the library was the immunoSEQ multiplex PCR assay. TCRdb holds this immuneACCESS table with in-frame rearrangements only. Some clones are missing; in checked studies, unresolved V genes explain under half, and the rest has no known cause. The sample includes 250,000 or so clones, with roughly 84% observed a single time. The top ten clonotypes cover about 1.5% of the sample. The sample was peripheral blood. The receptors come from a woman in her thirties or forties who had recovered from COVID-19.

The chain is built from TRBV6-5 and TRBJ2-7, with 9 bases fitting TRBD1. This CDR3 has 15 residues. CDR1 MNHEY and CDR2 SVGAGI come from the germline V gene. The trim removed 0 bases at V and 5 bases at J, leaving 5 bases unmatched. The CDR3: CASSYSRGQGHEQYF. CDR3 nucleotides: TGTGCCAGCAGTTACTCGAGGGGACAGGGCCACGAGCAGTACTTC.

V gene TRBV5-1 combines with J gene TRBJ1-2; 9 nucleotides line up with TRBD1. The CDR3 is 15 amino acids. Germline lookup yields CDR1 SGHRS and CDR2 YFSETQ. Trimming removed 0 bases from V and 7 bases from J; junction bases left unmatched: 7. In DNA, the CDR3 is TGCGCCAGCAGCTTGGACAGGGGGCGCGCAGGTGGCTACACCTTC. It translates to CASSLDRGRAGGYTF.

This chain uses TRBV9 with TRBJ1-2; maybe TRBD1 (5 bases). Germline V gives CDR1 SGDLS, CDR2 YYNGEE. The CDR3 extends over 15 amino acids. Trimming removed 2 bases from V and 4 bases from J, with 15 bases in between. The CDR3 region has the DNA TGTGCCAGCAGCGTTGAATCGGGACTGGGCTATGGCTACACCTTC. It translates to CASSVESGLGYGYTF.

The J gene is TRBJ1-4, the V gene TRBV10-2; 7 nucleotides line up with TRBD1. The V and J ends lost 3 bases and 7 bases, in that order; junction bases with no gene match: 8. From germline, CDR1 is WSHSY and CDR2 SAAADI. The CDR3 is made up of 15 amino acids. CDR3 amino acids: CASSDPTGFTEKLFF. The CDR3 nucleotides read TGCGCCAGCAGTGACCCGACAGGGTTTACTGAAAAACTGTTTTTT.

CDR3 in DNA: TGCGCCAGCAGTCAATCCGGGGGAAGTCCCTATGGCTACACCTTC. Translating gives CASSQSGGSPYGYTF. The rearrangement uses TRBV23-1 and TRBJ1-2; a weak D match, TRBD1 (5 bases). TRBV23-1 is placed among ORFs of uncertain function. The CDR3 has 15 residues. V dropped 0 bases and J dropped 4 bases, with 12 bases sitting between them.

The V call is TRBV25-1, the J call TRBJ1-6; D remains ambiguous. Trimming took 6 bases from V and 6 from J, leaving 18 bases between them. The CDR3 runs to 16 residues. Germline V gives CDR1 MGHDK, CDR2 SYGVNS. The CDR3 coding sequence is TGTGCCAGCAGCTCCGTTGCCGGCGGGTCTAATTCACCCCTCCACTTT. Translating gives CASSSVAGGSNSPLHF.

This clone was detected once. The chain employs TRBV2 and TRBJ2-7; D possibly corresponds to TRBD1 (5 bases). The CDR3 extends over 14 amino acids. Germline-derived CDR1 and CDR2 are SNHLY and FYNNEI. V shed 7 bases and J shed 1 base, with 14 bases lying between them. The CDR3 loop is CASNADSSSYEQYF. In DNA form, the CDR3 reads TGTGCCAGCAATGCTGACAGTTCATCCTACGAGCAGTACTTC.

V and J are TRBV2 and TRBJ1-6; D ambiguous. Germline V gene data show CDR1 as SNHLY and CDR2 as FYNNEI. V was clipped by 3 bases and J by 4 bases, with 16 bases between them. This CDR3 has 17 residues. CDR3 sequence (DNA): TGTGCCAGCAGTGACGATCCTGAGGAGGCGTATAATTCACCCCTCCACTTT. The encoded protein is CASSDDPEEAYNSPLHF.